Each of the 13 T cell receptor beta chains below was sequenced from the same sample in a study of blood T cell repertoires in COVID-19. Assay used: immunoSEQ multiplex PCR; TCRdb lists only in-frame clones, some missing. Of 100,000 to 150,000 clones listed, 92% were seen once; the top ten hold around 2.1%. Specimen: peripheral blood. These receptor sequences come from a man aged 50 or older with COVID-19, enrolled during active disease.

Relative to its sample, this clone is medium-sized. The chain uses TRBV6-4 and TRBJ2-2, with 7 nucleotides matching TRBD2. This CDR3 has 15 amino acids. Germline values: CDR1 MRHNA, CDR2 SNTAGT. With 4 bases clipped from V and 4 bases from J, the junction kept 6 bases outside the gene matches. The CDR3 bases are TGTGCCAGCAGTGTTGAGGGCGGGAGCACCGGGGAGCTGTTTTTT. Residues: CASSVEGGSTGELFF.

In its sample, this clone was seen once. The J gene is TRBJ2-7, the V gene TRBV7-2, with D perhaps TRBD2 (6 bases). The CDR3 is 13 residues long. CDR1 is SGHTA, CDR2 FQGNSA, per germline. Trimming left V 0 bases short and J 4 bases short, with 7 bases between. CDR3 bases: TGTGCCAGCAGCTTAGCGGAGGGATACGAGCAGTACTTC. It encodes CASSLAEGYEQYF.

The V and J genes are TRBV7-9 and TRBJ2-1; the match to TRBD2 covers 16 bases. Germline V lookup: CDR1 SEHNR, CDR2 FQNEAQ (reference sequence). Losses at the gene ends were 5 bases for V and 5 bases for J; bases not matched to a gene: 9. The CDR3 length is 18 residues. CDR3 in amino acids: CASSIGTSGRAGDNEQFF. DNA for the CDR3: TGTGCCAGCAGCATTGGGACTAGCGGGAGGGCCGGTGACAATGAGCAGTTCTTC.

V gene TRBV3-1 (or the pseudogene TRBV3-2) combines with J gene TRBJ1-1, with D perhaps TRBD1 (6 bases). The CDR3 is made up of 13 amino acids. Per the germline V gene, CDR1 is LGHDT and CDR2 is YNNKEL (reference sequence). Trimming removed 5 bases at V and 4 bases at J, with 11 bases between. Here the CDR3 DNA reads TGTGCCAGCAGCTCCCGGGACACCACTGAAGCTTTCTTT. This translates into CASSSRDTTEAFF.

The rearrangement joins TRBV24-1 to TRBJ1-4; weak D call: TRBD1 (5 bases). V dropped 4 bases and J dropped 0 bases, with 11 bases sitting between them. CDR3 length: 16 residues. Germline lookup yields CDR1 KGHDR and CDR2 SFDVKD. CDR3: CATSEGAISTNEKLFF. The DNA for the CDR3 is TGTGCCACCAGTGAAGGGGCCATTTCAACTAATGAAAAACTGTTTTTT.

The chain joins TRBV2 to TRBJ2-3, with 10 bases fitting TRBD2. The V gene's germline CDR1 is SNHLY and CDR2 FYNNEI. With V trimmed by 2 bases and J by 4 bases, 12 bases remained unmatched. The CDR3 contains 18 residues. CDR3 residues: CASSERAGGPYVADTQYF. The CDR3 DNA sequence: TGTGCCAGCAGTGAAAGAGCGGGAGGGCCGTACGTCGCAGATACGCAGTATTTT.

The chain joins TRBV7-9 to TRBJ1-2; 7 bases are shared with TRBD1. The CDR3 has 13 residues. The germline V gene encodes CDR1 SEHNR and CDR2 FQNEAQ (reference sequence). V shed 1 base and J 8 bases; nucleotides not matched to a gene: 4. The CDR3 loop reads CASSLGQGEGYTF. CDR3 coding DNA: TGTGCCAGCAGCTTAGGGCAGGGGGAAGGCTACACCTTC.

The CDR3 loop is CASSYSGAMETQYF. The CDR3 coding sequence is TGTGCCAGCAGCTATAGCGGGGCTATGGAGACCCAGTACTTC. V is TRBV3-1 (or the pseudogene TRBV3-2) and J is TRBJ2-5; 8 bases are a match to TRBD2. J gave up 5 bases and V 5 bases, and 7 bases lay outside the gene matches. The CDR3 totals 14 residues. In germline, CDR1 is LGHDT, CDR2 YNNKEL (reference sequence).

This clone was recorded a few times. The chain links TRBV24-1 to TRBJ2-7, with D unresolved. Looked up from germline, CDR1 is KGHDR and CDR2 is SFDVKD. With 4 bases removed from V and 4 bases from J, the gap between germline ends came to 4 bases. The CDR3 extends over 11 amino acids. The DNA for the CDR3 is TGTGCCACCAGTGACCCTTACGAGCAGTACGTC. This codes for CATSDPYEQYV.

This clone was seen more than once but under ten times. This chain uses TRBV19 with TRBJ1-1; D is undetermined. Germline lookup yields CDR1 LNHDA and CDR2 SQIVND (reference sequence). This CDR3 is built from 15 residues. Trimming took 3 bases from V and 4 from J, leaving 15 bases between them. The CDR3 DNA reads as TGTGCCAGTAGTATTCCGCCCGGGTTGGGCACTGAAGCTTTCTTT. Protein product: CASSIPPGLGTEAFF.

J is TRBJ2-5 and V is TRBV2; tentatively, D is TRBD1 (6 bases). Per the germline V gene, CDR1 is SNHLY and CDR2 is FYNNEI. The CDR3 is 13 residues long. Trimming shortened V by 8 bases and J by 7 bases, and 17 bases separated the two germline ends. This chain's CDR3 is CASAPTGGGTQYF. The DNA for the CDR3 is TGTGCCAGCGCTCCGACAGGAGGAGGGACCCAGTACTTC.

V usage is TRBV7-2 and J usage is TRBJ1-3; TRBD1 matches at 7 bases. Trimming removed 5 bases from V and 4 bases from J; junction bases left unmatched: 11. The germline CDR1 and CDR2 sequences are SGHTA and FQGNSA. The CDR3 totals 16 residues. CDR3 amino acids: CASSQALGQEGNTIYF. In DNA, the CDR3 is TGTGCCAGCAGCCAAGCACTAGGACAGGAGGGAAACACCATATATTTT.

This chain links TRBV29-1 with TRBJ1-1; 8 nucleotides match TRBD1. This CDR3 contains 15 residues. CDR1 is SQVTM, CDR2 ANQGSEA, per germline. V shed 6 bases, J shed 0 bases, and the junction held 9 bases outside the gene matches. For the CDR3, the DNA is TGCAGCGTGGCGGACAGGGCGTTGTTGAACACTGAAGCTTTCTTT. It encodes CSVADRALLNTEAFF.